The 14 T cell receptor beta chains below all came from one sample that was sequenced in a study of blood T cell repertoires in COVID-19 (dated by TCRdb to between 2020 and 2021). Libraries were made using the immunoSEQ multiplex PCR assay. As stored in TCRdb, this immuneACCESS dataset retains in-frame rearrangements with V and J assigned. A fraction of the clones does not appear; measured against another copy, unresolved V genes explain less than half of the discrepancy, and the remainder lacks a known reason. For this sample there are approximately 100,000 clones; about 85% appear just once. Approximately 3.1% of the sample rests with the top ten. Sequenced material: peripheral blood. These receptors originate from a man aged 50-60 years in a cohort sampled during active COVID-19.

The V gene is TRBV2, the J gene TRBJ1-3, with no clear D. Germline V gene data show CDR1 as SNHLY and CDR2 as FYNNEI. This CDR3 has 14 amino acids. V shed 4 bases and J shed 0 bases, with 7 bases lying between them. DNA of the CDR3: TGTGCCAGCAGTGTAGGCGGCTCTGGAAACACCATATATTTT. It encodes CASSVGGSGNTIYF.

The chain links TRBV18 to TRBJ2-5; 13 bases line up with TRBD2. V was pared by 1 base and J by 4 bases, with 0 bases of the junction left unmatched. The CDR3 sequence is 15 residues long. Germline lookup yields CDR1 KGHSH and CDR2 LQKENI. Written as DNA, the CDR3 is TGTGCCAGCTCACCACGGACTAGCGGGGGAGAGACCCAGTACTTC. Its translation: CASSPRTSGGETQYF.

The rearrangement uses TRBV7-3 and TRBJ1-1, with 7 nucleotides matching TRBD1. The CDR3 has 13 residues. Germline assignment: CDR1 SGHTA and CDR2 FQGTGA. The V and J ends lost 5 bases and 1 base, in that order; junction bases with no gene match: 1. The CDR3 sequence is CASSRDRNTEAFF. The CDR3 DNA sequence: TGTGCCAGCAGCCGGGACAGGAACACTGAAGCTTTCTTT.

The chain employs TRBV12-3 or TRBV12-4 and TRBJ2-3; D is possibly TRBD2 (6 bases). V lost 5 bases and J lost 8, with 14 bases in between. CDR3 length equals 13 residues. DNA for the CDR3: TGTGCCAGCAGTCAACGCGAGGAGGGTACGCAGTATTTT. Amino acid sequence: CASSQREEGTQYF.

The chain couples TRBV6-1 to TRBJ1-2, with 9 bases identical to TRBD1. The trim removed 0 bases at V and 2 bases at J, leaving 4 bases unmatched. The CDR3 loop spans 16 amino acids. The germline CDR1 and CDR2 sequences are MNHNS and SASEGT. The chain's CDR3 is CASSEAMDRGNYGYTF. The CDR3 bases are TGTGCCAGCAGTGAAGCGATGGACAGGGGCAACTATGGCTACACCTTC.

V is TRBV9 and J is TRBJ2-7; 12 bases match TRBD1. The CDR3 loop spans 18 amino acids. J lost 4 bases, V lost 0 bases, and 11 bases had no gene match. Germline values: CDR1 SGDLS, CDR2 YYNGEE. CDR3 sequence reads: CASSVVGAPGQGAYEQYV. CDR3 bases: TGTGCCAGCAGCGTAGTTGGGGCTCCGGGACAGGGGGCGTACGAGCAGTACGTC.

V and J are TRBV7-8 and TRBJ1-5, with D hard to call. This CDR3 spans 15 amino acids. Germline assignment: CDR1 SGHVS and CDR2 FQNEAQ. V lost 0 bases, J lost 4 bases, and 10 bases lay in between. The CDR3 sequence: CASSLAAGLNQPQHF. In DNA form, the CDR3 reads TGTGCCAGCAGCTTAGCGGCGGGTCTGAATCAGCCCCAGCATTTT. Using reference TRBV7-8 and TRBJ1-5 for the parts outside the CDR3, the full variable domain is GAGVSQSPRYKVAKRGQDVALRCDPISGHVSLFWYQQALGQGPEFLTYFQNEAQLDKSGLPSDRFFAERPEGSVSTLKIQRTQQEDSAVYLCASSLAAGLNQPQHFGDGTRLSIL.

The chain couples TRBV4-1 to TRBJ2-5; 11 positions agree with TRBD2. V dropped 1 base and J dropped 1; count of bases not matched to a gene: 2. Germline CDR1 and CDR2: MGHRA and YSYEKL. The CDR3 length is 16 residues. The CDR3 sequence: CASSQGLAGGQETQYF. CDR3 coding DNA: TGCGCCAGCAGCCAAGGGCTAGCGGGGGGCCAAGAGACCCAGTACTTC.

This rearrangement joins TRBV20-1 to TRBJ2-1; TRBD1 aligns across 7 bases. This CDR3 is built from 11 residues. Germline CDR1 and CDR2: DFQATT and SNEGSKA (reference sequence). V lost 0 bases and J lost 15; bases outside the gene matches: 5. In DNA, the CDR3 is TGCAGTGCTAGAGATCTGGACAGGTTGTTCTTC. It yields the protein CSARDLDRLFF.

The V call is TRBV4-3, the J call TRBJ2-7; unclear D gene. This CDR3 region has 18 residues. V lost 0 bases to trimming and J lost 4 bases, with 22 bases between them. CDR1 is LGHNA and CDR2 is YSLEER in the germline V gene. The CDR3 sequence is CASSQDFGQPRLGYEQYF. DNA of the CDR3: TGCGCCAGCAGCCAAGATTTCGGCCAGCCCCGTCTCGGGTACGAGCAGTACTTC.

The rearrangement uses TRBV29-1 and TRBJ2-1, with 7 bases identical to TRBD2. V trimming: 6 bases; J trimming: 0 bases; junction bases outside the gene matches: 5. Germline V lookup: CDR1 SQVTM, CDR2 ANQGSEA. The CDR3 extends over 14 amino acids. The CDR3 DNA follows: TGCAGCGTGGGAGGGGCCCCCTCCTACAATGAGCAGTTCTTC. It is translated as CSVGGAPSYNEQFF.

The V gene is TRBV9, the J gene TRBJ1-1; weak D call: TRBD1 (5 bases). Trimming shortened V by 4 bases and J by 4 bases, and 20 bases separated the two germline ends. Germline values: CDR1 SGDLS, CDR2 YYNGEE. The CDR3 spans 16 residues. The CDR3 DNA reads as TGTGCCAGCAGCCCCCAGGGAAAGGGTTCGATCACTGAAGCTTTCTTT. This encodes CASSPQGKGSITEAFF. The full variable domain, rest sourced from reference TRBV9 and TRBJ1-1, is DSGVTQTPKHLITATGQRVTLRCSPRSGDLSVYWYQQSLDQGLQFLIQYYNGEERAKGNILERFSAQQFPDLHSELNLSSLELGDSALYFCASSPQGKGSITEAFFGQGTRLTVV.

The CDR3, as DNA: TGTGCCAGCAGCTGGACTAGCGGGGGGGTTTACGAGCAGTACGTC. Translating gives CASSWTSGGVYEQYV. The chain combines TRBV7-2 with TRBJ2-7, with 15 bases identical to TRBD2. Germline V gene data show CDR1 as SGHTA and CDR2 as FQGNSA. This CDR3 is 15 amino acids long. The trim removed 4 bases at V and 4 bases at J, leaving 2 bases unmatched.

This chain connects TRBV2 to TRBJ2-1; 7 nucleotides align to TRBD2. The CDR3 runs 12 residues. Looked up from germline, CDR1 is SNHLY and CDR2 is FYNNEI. V lost 3 bases, J lost 9 bases, and 2 bases stayed unmatched. CDR3 in DNA: TGTGCCAGCAGTGAGGGACTAAGTGAGCAGTTCTTC. Protein sequence: CASSEGLSEQFF.